Given below is one T cell receptor (beta chain) in context. The age range of participants was about 18 to 100 years, with residence in around 22 US areas. Resolution of symptoms, clearance, or two negative PCRs was present in recovered Cohort 3 donors. These data originate in a study of blood T cell repertoires in COVID-19. Data came from immunoSEQ multiplex PCR; TCRdb stores just in-frame clones and leaves some out. The table has about 170,000 clones, around four fifths seen once. The CDR3 is 17 amino acids. With V trimmed by 6 bases and J by 5 bases, 13 bases remained unmatched. The germline V gene has CDR1 LGHDT and CDR2 YNNKEL (reference sequence).

This TCR was sampled from a woman in her 50s who had recovered from COVID-19. The V call is TRBV3-1 (or the pseudogene TRBV3-2), the J call TRBJ2-5; 12 positions agree with TRBD1. The material sequenced was PBMCs or T cells enriched from blood (not recorded which). CDR3 sequence: CASSPTRGQGAGETQYF. As DNA, the CDR3 is TGTGCCAGCAGTCCTACTAGGGGACAGGGGGCGGGTGAGACCCAGTACTTC.